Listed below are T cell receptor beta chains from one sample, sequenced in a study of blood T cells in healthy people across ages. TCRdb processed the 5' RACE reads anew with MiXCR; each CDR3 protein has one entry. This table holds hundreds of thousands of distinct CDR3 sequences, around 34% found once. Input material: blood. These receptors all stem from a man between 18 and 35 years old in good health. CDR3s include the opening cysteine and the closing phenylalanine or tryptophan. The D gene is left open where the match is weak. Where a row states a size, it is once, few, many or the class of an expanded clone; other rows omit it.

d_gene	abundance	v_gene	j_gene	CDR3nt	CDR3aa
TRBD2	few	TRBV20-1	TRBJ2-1	TGCAGTGCCGGCGGGGGTGAGCGCTCCTACAATGAGCAGTTCTTC	CSAGGGERSYNEQFF
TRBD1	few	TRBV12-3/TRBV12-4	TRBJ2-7	TGTGCCAGCAGTTTCATCGGGACAGGGCCCTTTTCCTACGAGCAGTACTTC	CASSFIGTGPFSYEQYF
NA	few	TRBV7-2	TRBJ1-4	TGTGCCAGCAGCCCGGGGGTGGGTGAAAAACTGTTTTTT	CASSPGVGEKLFF
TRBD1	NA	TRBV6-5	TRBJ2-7	TGTGCCAGCAGCCTAAGGGGGCACAGCTCCTACAATGAGCAGTACTTC	CASSLRGHSSYNEQYF
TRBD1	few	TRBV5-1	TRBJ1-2	TGCGCCAGCAGCCCGGGGGGACAGGAGATCTATGGCTACACCTTC	CASSPGGQEIYGYTF
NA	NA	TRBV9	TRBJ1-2	TGTGCCAGCGGCGGGGAAGACGGCTATGGCTACACCTTC	CASGGEDGYGYTF
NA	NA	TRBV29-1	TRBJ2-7	TGCAGCGTGCAGGGGGGAGTCTCCTACGAGCAGTACTTC	CSVQGGVSYEQYF
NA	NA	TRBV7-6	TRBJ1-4	TGTGCCAGCAGCGTTCGGAGGTTCGGGGAAAAACTGTTTTTT	CASSVRRFGEKLFF
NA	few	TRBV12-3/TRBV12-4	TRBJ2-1	TGTGCCAGCAGTTTTGGGCGAGCGGAATACAATGAGCAGTTCTTC	CASSFGRAEYNEQFF
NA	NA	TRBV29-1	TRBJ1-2	TGCAGCGTTGAAGATCGCGGGGGTAACTATGGCTACACCTTC	CSVEDRGGNYGYTF
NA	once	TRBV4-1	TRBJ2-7	TGCGCCAGCAGCCAAGAAGGTGGTGACAGGCCGAGGGAGCAGTACTTC	CASSQEGGDRPREQYF
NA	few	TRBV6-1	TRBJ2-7	TGTGCCAGCAGTGAGGGGCAGCCCAATGAGCAGTACTTC	CASSEGQPNEQYF
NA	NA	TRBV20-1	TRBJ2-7	TGCAGTGCTAGGAGGCTGGAACAACCGGGATACGAGCAGTACTTC	CSARRLEQPGYEQYF
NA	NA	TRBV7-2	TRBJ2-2	TGTGCCAGCAGCTTAGGGGCGTCGGGGTCGAACACCGGGGAGCTGTTTTTT	CASSLGASGSNTGELFF
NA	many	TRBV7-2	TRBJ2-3	TGTGCCAGCAGCACCCGACTCGGGGGAACAGATACGCAGTATTTT	CASSTRLGGTDTQYF
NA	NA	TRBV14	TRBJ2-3	TGTGCCAGCAGCCCCTGGGTGGATACGCAGTATTTT	CASSPWVDTQYF
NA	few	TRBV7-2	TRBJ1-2	TGTGCCAGCACCCCGGGTCCCGGCTACACCTTC	CASTPGPGYTF
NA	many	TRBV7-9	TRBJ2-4	TGTGCCAGCAGCTTAGGCCCTACAGCAGCCAAAAACATTCAGTACTTC	CASSLGPTAAKNIQYF
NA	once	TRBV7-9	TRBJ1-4	TGTGCCAGCAGCCCTCAAACAGGGCCCAGGGATGAAAAACTGTTTTTT	CASSPQTGPRDEKLFF
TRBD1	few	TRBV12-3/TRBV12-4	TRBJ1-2	TGTGCCAGCAGTTTGCGGGGACAGGGGGCCCGCGGAGGCTACACCTTC	CASSLRGQGARGGYTF
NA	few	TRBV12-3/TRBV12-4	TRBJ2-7	TGTGCCAGCAGTTCCAGGGAGGGGGGCCTCTACAATGAGCAGTACTTC	CASSSREGGLYNEQYF
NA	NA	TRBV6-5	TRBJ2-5	TGTGCCAGCAGTAACGTCAACCAAGAGACCCAGTACTTC	CASSNVNQETQYF
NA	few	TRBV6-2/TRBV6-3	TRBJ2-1	TGTGCCAGCAGTTACTCCACGGCAGTGGGGGGACAACTTGAGCAGTTCTTC	CASSYSTAVGGQLEQFF
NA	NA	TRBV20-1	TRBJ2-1	TGCAGTGCTCCCGACCCCAGCAGGCCGGACAATGAGCAGTTCTTC	CSAPDPSRPDNEQFF
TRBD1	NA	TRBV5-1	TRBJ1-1	TGCGCCAGCAGCTACGACAGGGCGGGCGGCACTGAAGCTTTCTTT	CASSYDRAGGTEAFF
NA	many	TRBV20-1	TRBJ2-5	TGCAGTGCTATCGACAGGCCTCCCCAAGAGACCCAGTACTTC	CSAIDRPPQETQYF
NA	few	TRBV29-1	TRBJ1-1	TGCAGCGTTTTGAGGCAGGGGCAGGACACTGAAGCTTTCTTT	CSVLRQGQDTEAFF
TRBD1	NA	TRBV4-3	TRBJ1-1	TGCGCCAGCAGCCAAGATCGGAGGGGGCAAGCTTTCTTT	CASSQDRRGQAFF
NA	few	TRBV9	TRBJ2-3	TGTGCCAGCAGCGAGAGGATGGGACTTGGGAGTACAGATACGCAGTATTTT	CASSERMGLGSTDTQYF
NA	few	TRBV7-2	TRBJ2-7	TGTGCCAGCAGCAGGGGGGTGCTCGAGCAGTACTTC	CASSRGVLEQYF
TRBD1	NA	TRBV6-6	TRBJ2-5	TGTGCCAGCAGACCGACAGGGTGTGAGCAGTACTTC	CASRPTGCEQYF
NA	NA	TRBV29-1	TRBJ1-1	TGCAGCGTGGCCGGGATGGTGAACACTGAAGCTTTCTTT	CSVAGMVNTEAFF
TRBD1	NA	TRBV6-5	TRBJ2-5	TGTGCCAGCAGTTACAACTTTCTAGGGACAGGGGTAGAGACCCAGTACTTC	CASSYNFLGTGVETQYF
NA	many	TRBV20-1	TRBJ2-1	TGCAGTGCCCACGAAGTGAATGAGCAGTTCTTC	CSAHEVNEQFF
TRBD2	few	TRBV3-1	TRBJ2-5	TGTGCCAGCAGCCAAGATCCTAGCGGGGGGCAGCAGTACTTC	CASSQDPSGGQQYF
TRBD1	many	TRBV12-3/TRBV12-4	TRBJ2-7	TGTGCCAGCAGCCCCTTAGAAGGGGGCACCCAGTACTTC	CASSPLEGGTQYF
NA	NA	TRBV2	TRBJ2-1	TGTGCCAGCAGTGTTTTGGTAAACTCCTACAATGAGCAGTTCTTC	CASSVLVNSYNEQFF
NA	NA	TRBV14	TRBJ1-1	TGTGCCAGCAGAGGAGGGCAGGGGATAAACACTGAAGCTTTCTTT	CASRGGQGINTEAFF
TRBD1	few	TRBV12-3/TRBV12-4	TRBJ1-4	TGTGCCAGCAAAACAGGGGGAGGTAATGAAAAACTGTTTTTT	CASKTGGGNEKLFF
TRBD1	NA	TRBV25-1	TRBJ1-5	TGTGCCAGCAGCGCCGGGACAGGAAATCGGCCCCAGCATTTT	CASSAGTGNRPQHF
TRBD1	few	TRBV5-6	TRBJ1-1	TGTGCCAGCAGCTTGGGGGGGACAGCGAGCACTGAAGCTTTCTTT	CASSLGGTASTEAFF
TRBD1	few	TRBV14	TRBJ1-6	TGTGCCAGCAGCCCTCCGGGGACAGGGCAGTCACCCCTCCACTTT	CASSPPGTGQSPLHF
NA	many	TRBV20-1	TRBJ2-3	TGCAGTGCCACGGACAGAAGCAATACGCAGTATTTT	CSATDRSNTQYF
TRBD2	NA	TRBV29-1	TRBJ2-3	TGCAGCGTGCCAGGTTATGGACTAGCGGGGCTACTAAGCACAGATACGCAGTATTTT	CSVPGYGLAGLLSTDTQYF
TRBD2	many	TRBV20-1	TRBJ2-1	TGCAGTGCTAGAGATTTGGGCGGGGGGAGCTCCTACAATGAGCAGTTCTTC	CSARDLGGGSSYNEQFF
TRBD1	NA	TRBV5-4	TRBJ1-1	TGTGCCAGCAGGCCGGCACCGGGACAGAGCACTGAAGCTTTCTTT	CASRPAPGQSTEAFF
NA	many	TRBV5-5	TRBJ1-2	TGTGCCAGCAGCTCGGAGGGCTATGGCTACACCTTC	CASSSEGYGYTF
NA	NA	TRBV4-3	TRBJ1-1	TGCGCCAGCAGCCAAGATACGCAAGGGAACACTGAAGCTTTCTTT	CASSQDTQGNTEAFF
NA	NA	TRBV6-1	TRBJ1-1	TGTGCCAGCACAACTGCAAAGATGGGGGTCTACACAGAGAACACTGAAGCTTTCTTT	CASTTAKMGVYTENTEAFF